Ten or more counts support the clone carrying this T cell receptor beta chain. The antigen is not known. TCRdb itself ran the 5' RACE reads through MiXCR, one entry per CDR3 protein. In the table there are about 310,000 distinct CDR3 sequences, 3.6% of which are singletons. The CDR3 sequence is 18 residues long. The junction had 12 bases not matched to a gene; V was cut back by 0 bases and J by 5 bases. Germline CDR1 is SGHRS and CDR2 is YFSETQ. This entry is derived from a study of T cells after yellow fever vaccination. Findings and limits, study-wide: When the response was secondary, it was weaker but reached its peak faster, day 5 versus 15. It was a small share of clonotypes that appeared in both CD4 and CD8 compartments.

V usage is TRBV5-1 and J usage is TRBJ2-5, with TRBD2 identical over 11 bases. The sequences come from PBMCs, collected on the day of the yellow fever booster vaccination. This TCR was sampled from a man between 18 and 29 years old who received the YFV17D yellow fever vaccine. The CDR3 protein is CASSLGVTSGAVEETQYF. The CDR3 bases are TGCGCCAGCAGCTTGGGGGTGACTAGCGGGGCAGTCGAGGAGACCCAGTACTTC.